This T cell receptor (beta chain) stems from a study of T-cell memory formation after mild COVID-19 (dated by TCRdb to 2020 to 2022). In terms of the full investigation: TCR sequence clusters from the two donors were found to be largely donor specific. In a couple of donors, T-cell clones that expanded and contracted after mild COVID-19 were tracked by sequencing TCRalpha and TCRbeta repertoires over time. The cohort comprised two young, previously healthy adult volunteers, one female and one male.

Ficoll-Paque density gradient centrifugation was used to isolate PBMCs. What the study reported, not specific to this receptor: The study included only a couple of mild cases, and larger cohorts that include severe cases with pre-infection samples were judged to be necessary. The detection of some responding clones in pre-infection memory suggests that pre-existing cross-reactive memory T cells joined the SARS-CoV-2 response. SARS-CoV-2 specificity of the second-wave clones peaking on day 37 was not confirmed. Balanced CD4/CD8 phenotypes were observed for clones contracting from day 15 to 85, whereas a bias towards CD4+ was observed for a second wave of clones expanding from day 15 to 37. Contracting CD4+ clones were located mainly in the CM and EM memory subsets, whereas CD8+ clones were found to be enriched in EMRA.

Turning to this clonotype: Its antigen target is currently unknown. No much larger clone exists at a distance of one base, and base qualities are not known.

This sample was sequenced with an Illumina NovaSeq 6000. TCRalpha and TCRbeta cDNA libraries were constructed by 5'RACE with constant-segment primers, with sample barcodes and unique molecular identifiers being introduced. RNA was extracted from every sample with Trizol reagent. Libraries were amplified in two PCR steps, with a second sample barcode and Illumina TruSeq adapters added in the second step. Libraries were sequenced on an Illumina NovaSeq with 2 x 150 bp paired-end reads. The original methods were these. With migec v1.2.7, reads were demultiplexed and then collapsed into UMI-guided consensus sequences. With mixcr v2.1.11, UMI consensuses were aligned to TRA and TRB V and J templates and assembled into clonotypes. Clonotypes were classified as expanded or contracted when called significant by both edgeR and NoisET, with noise models trained on biological replicates. edgeR calls used a false discovery rate-adjusted p below 0.01 and a log2 fold-change threshold of 1. As an exploratory analysis of dynamics, PCA with hierarchical clustering was applied to max-normalized trajectories of the 1000 most abundant clonotypes. The CD4 or CD8 phenotype of responding clones was assigned using the separately sequenced CD4+ and CD8+ repertoires. Through fastp at Q25 and MiXCR, TCRdb rebuilt clones from the public reads, retaining in-frame beta chains. Merged by CDR3 protein, the rows form single entries marked with the most common genes and DNA. These V and J calls rely on TCRdb rather than the paper's analysis. For this sample the table gives under 450,000 distinct CDR3 sequences, of which around 22% were detected only once. The ten largest clones represent 10% to 15% of the sample.

Sequences were obtained from PBMCs or a T cell subset sorted from them (not recorded which). This clonotype was obtained from an adult woman who had mild COVID-19 (a few samples of this study predate the infection). The sample titles of this study are shuffled in the database, so cell type and time point are left out; the donor was told from shared clones.

The CDR3 amino acid sequence is: CASSPGRERLTDTQYF. DNA sequence: TGTGCCAGCAGCCCGGGGCGGGAGCGATTAACAGATACGCAGTATTTT. The chain employs TRBV4-2 and TRBJ2-3, with TRBD2 matching 7 junction bases. CDR1 and CDR2, per the germline V gene, are LGHNA and YNFKEQ. Including the terminal cysteine and phenylalanine, the CDR3 comprises 16 residues. CDR3 DNA only is kept here, 48 bases in frame from base 1. V trim: 4 bases; J trim: 3 bases; unmatched bases: 10.